The present T cell receptor beta chain was sequenced within a study of CD8+ T cells in alopecia areata. Across the study: Treatment of the treated patients consisted of oral tofacitinib, 5 to 10 mg twice daily. Tofacitinib ran for 6 to 18 months before 6 months off drug.

Turning to this clone: The antigen is unknown.

Study-level results: Tofacitinib significantly brought down scalp clonality and expanded CD8+ clones among top 100. Unlike in mice, where it was clearer, TCR sharing across patients was less clear, possibly HLA-related.

Extracted RNA was reverse transcribed, and the resulting cDNA served as sequencing template. Method: immunoSEQ multiplex PCR; TCRdb's copy keeps in-frame clones and lacks some. The sample lists fewer than 150,000 clones; roughly 82% were seen once. Treatment specified: oral pan-JAK inhibitor, 5-10 mg twice daily. The TCR sequence derives from a human donor with alopecia areata. Sequences were derived from CD8+ T cells sorted from blood, sampled at week 4, from a patient treated with tofacitinib.

The CDR3 reads CASSQRAGDPTDTQYF. CDR3 in DNA: TGCGCCAGCAGTCAACGGGCGGGGGACCCGACAGATACGCAGTATTTT. The chain joins TRBV23-1 to TRBJ2-3; 7 positions match TRBD2. TRBV23-1 is filed as an ORF, its function uncertain. The CDR3 is made up of 16 amino acids. V was pared by 2 bases and J by 3 bases, with 8 bases of the junction left unmatched.